The 21 T cell receptor beta chains below all came from one sample that was sequenced in a study of blood T cell repertoires in COVID-19. TCRdb keeps only in-frame clones here, not all; method: immunoSEQ multiplex PCR. The repertoire holds about 160,000 clones, with almost 85% as singletons. Sequenced: peripheral blood. These receptors all stem from a woman over 75 with acute or convalescent COVID-19.

This clone was detected once. The J gene is TRBJ1-2, the V gene TRBV18; D possibly corresponds to TRBD1 (6 bases). Per germline, CDR1 KGHSH and CDR2 LQKENI. Trimming pared 1 base from V and 9 bases from J, leaving 12 bases between. The CDR3 contains 13 residues. The CDR3 bases are TGTGCCAGCTCACCACGATATGGGGACAGCTACACCTTC. Protein: CASSPRYGDSYTF.

V is TRBV7-9 and J is TRBJ2-2; D ambiguous. Trimming removed 4 bases from V and 4 bases from J, with 10 bases in between. Germline V gene sequence: CDR1 SEHNR, CDR2 FQNEAQ (reference sequence). The length of the CDR3 is 14 residues. The CDR3 loop reads CASSSPYITGELFF. The CDR3 bases are TGTGCCAGCAGCTCCCCTTATATCACCGGGGAGCTGTTTTTT.

V usage is TRBV7-6 and J usage is TRBJ2-7; D unresolved. From germline, CDR1 is SGHVS and CDR2 FNYEAQ. The CDR3 extends over 12 amino acids. The V gene lost 3 bases and the J gene lost 6 bases, with 9 bases spanning the gap. CDR3 loop: CASSFLGGEQYF. Here the CDR3 DNA reads TGTGCCAGCAGCTTCCTAGGTGGCGAGCAGTACTTC. The complete variable domain, with remaining parts taken from reference TRBV7-6 and TRBJ2-7, reads GAGVSQSPRYKVTKRGQDVALRCDPISGHVSLYWYRQALGQGPEFLTYFNYEAQQDKSGLPNDRFSAERPEGSISTLTIQRTEQRDSAMYRCASSFLGGEQYFGPGTRLTVT.

V gene TRBV7-2 combines with J gene TRBJ2-5; 8 nucleotides agree with TRBD2. The V gene's germline CDR1 is SGHTA and CDR2 FQGNSA. Losses at the gene ends were 7 bases for V and 4 bases for J; bases not matched to a gene: 8. CDR3 size: 14 residues. The CDR3 coding sequence is TGTGCCAGCAAGAGGGGAGGGACTAGAGAGACCCAGTACTTC. Translated, it gives CASKRGGTRETQYF.

J is TRBJ2-7 and V is TRBV6-5, with 7 bases aligning to TRBD1. There are 14 residues in the CDR3. Germline CDR1 is MNHEY and CDR2 is SVGAGI. Germline trimming cut 6 bases from V and 2 bases from J; bases unmatched to any gene: 7. The CDR3 loop is CASSVRDRAYEQYF. CDR3 coding DNA: TGTGCCAGCAGCGTCCGGGACAGAGCCTACGAGCAGTACTTC.

The chain has TRBV7-9 and TRBJ2-7, with 7 bases matching TRBD1. J was trimmed by 0 bases and V by 5 bases; bases with no gene match: 7. Germline V gives CDR1 SEHNR, CDR2 FQNEAQ (reference sequence). This CDR3 is 15 amino acids long. The DNA for the CDR3 is TGTGCCAGCAGCAAGGGGACAGCTCTCTCCTACGAGCAGTACTTC. This sequence encodes CASSKGTALSYEQYF.

Turning to this clone: Other nucleotide sequences from this sample produce the same CDR3. The CDR3 DNA follows: TGTGCCAGCAGTCGACAGGGAGAGACCCAGTACTTC. It translates to CASSRQGETQYF. The chain carries TRBV6-6 and TRBJ2-5, with 7 bases lining up with TRBD1. With V trimmed by 5 bases and J by 4 bases, 1 base remained unmatched. CDR1 and CDR2 from the germline V gene are MNHNY and SVGAGI (reference sequence). CDR3 size: 12 residues.

The chain combines TRBV24-1 with TRBJ2-1; D is uncertain. The CDR3 has 13 residues. Germline CDR1 KGHDR, CDR2 SFDVKD. V shed 1 base and J shed 8 bases, with 8 bases lying between them. The CDR3 nucleotides are TGTGCCACCAGTGATTTTAGCAAGGATGAGCAGTTCTTC. Translating gives CATSDFSKDEQFF.

The J gene is TRBJ1-4, the V gene TRBV6-5; D remains ambiguous. The CDR3 extends over 15 amino acids. V was clipped by 0 bases and J by 1 base, with 6 bases between them. CDR1 is MNHEY and CDR2 is SVGAGI in the germline V gene. The DNA for the CDR3 is TGTGCCAGCAGTTACTCGACACGAACTAATGAAAAACTGTTTTTT. Amino acids: CASSYSTRTNEKLFF.

The chain is built from TRBV9 and TRBJ2-2; D is undetermined. The germline V and J ends were trimmed by 3 bases and 7 bases, with 10 bases remaining between them. The CDR3 has 13 residues. CDR1 SGDLS and CDR2 YYNGEE come from the germline V gene. The CDR3 reads CASSAQRGGELFF. The CDR3 DNA follows: TGTGCCAGCAGCGCCCAAAGAGGCGGGGAGCTGTTTTTT.

This rearrangement joins TRBV5-1 to TRBJ1-1, with TRBD1 as a possible D gene (5 bases). From germline, CDR1 is SGHRS and CDR2 YFSETQ. The CDR3 runs to 16 residues. The V end lost 0 bases, the J end lost 0 bases, and 12 bases lay between the germline ends. CDR3 amino acids: CASSLVWGVMNTEAFF. The CDR3 region has the DNA TGCGCCAGCAGCTTGGTTTGGGGGGTTATGAACACTGAAGCTTTCTTT. Complete variable domain (other parts from reference TRBV5-1 and TRBJ1-1): KAGVTQTPRYLIKTRGQQVTLSCSPISGHRSVSWYQQTPGQGLQFLFEYFSETQRNKGNFPGRFSGRQFSNSRSEMNVSTLELGDSALYLCASSLVWGVMNTEAFFGQGTRLTVV.

The chain has TRBV2 and TRBJ2-5; 8 nucleotides agree with TRBD2. Looked up from germline, CDR1 is SNHLY and CDR2 is FYNNEI. The V segment lost 3 bases and the J segment 3 bases; nucleotides outside the gene matches: 3. The CDR3 covers 14 residues. The CDR3 nucleotides are TGTGCCAGCAGTGATCTGACTAGCGAAGAGACCCAGTACTTC. Translated: CASSDLTSEETQYF.

Here the CDR3 reads CASSARRGINEKLFF. The DNA of the CDR3 is TGTGCCAGTAGTGCCCGACGGGGGATTAATGAAAAACTGTTTTTT. The gene calls are TRBV19 and TRBJ1-4, with a tentative D call TRBD1 (5 bases). Trimming took off 5 bases at V and 4 bases at J, with 14 bases between the two ends. CDR1 is LNHDA, CDR2 SQIVND, per germline (reference sequence). The CDR3 covers 15 residues.

The chain recombines TRBV27 with TRBJ2-7; tentative D call: TRBD2 (5 bases). The V gene's germline CDR1 is MNHEY and CDR2 SMNVEV (reference sequence). This CDR3 has 13 amino acids. Trimming pared 6 bases from V and 1 base from J, leaving 10 bases between. CDR3 DNA: TGTGCCAGCAGGGACTCCGTTTCCTACGAGCAGTACTTC. This gives the protein CASRDSVSYEQYF.

The chain is built from TRBV14 and TRBJ1-2; 7 nucleotides line up with TRBD1. With 4 bases clipped from V and 6 bases from J, the junction kept 2 bases outside the gene matches. The germline V gene has CDR1 SGHDN and CDR2 FVKESK. CDR3 length: 12 residues. CDR3 in DNA: TGTGCCAGCAGCCGACAGGGTGATGGCTACACCTTC. Translated, it gives CASSRQGDGYTF. The full variable domain, with the rest looked up from reference TRBV14 and TRBJ1-2, is EAGVTQFPSHSVIEKGQTVTLRCDPISGHDNLYWYRRVMGKEIKFLLHFVKESKQDESGMPNNRFLAERTGGTYSTLKVQPAELEDSGVYFCASSRQGDGYTFGSGTRLTVV.

The chain has TRBV19 and TRBJ1-5; 7 bases fit TRBD1. Germline V gene sequence: CDR1 LNHDA, CDR2 SQIVND (reference sequence). V was pared by 3 bases and J by 4 bases, with 9 bases of the junction left unmatched. The CDR3 has 16 residues. CDR3 DNA: TGTGCCAGTAGTATTACTGGGACAGCCTATAATCAGCCCCAGCATTTT. This encodes CASSITGTAYNQPQHF.

This rearrangement joins TRBV7-8 to TRBJ1-1, with 7 bases aligning to TRBD1. CDR1 SGHVS and CDR2 FQNEAQ come from the germline V gene. The CDR3 has 15 amino acids. Trimming cost V 5 bases and J 0 bases; bases outside gene matches: 6. This chain's CDR3 is CASSPRTGMNTEAFF. In DNA, the CDR3 is TGTGCCAGCAGCCCCCGGACAGGAATGAACACTGAAGCTTTCTTT.

This clone was counted between two and nine times. Other DNA variants within this sample encode the same CDR3. The chain has TRBV11-2 and TRBJ1-1; 7 nucleotides align to TRBD1. Germline values: CDR1 SGHAT, CDR2 FQNNGV. V lost 5 bases to trimming and J lost 1 base; unmatched junction nucleotides: 4. The CDR3 has 14 amino acids. DNA of the CDR3: TGTGCCAGCAGCCCCCGGACAGGGAACACTGAAGCTTTCTTT. This gives the protein CASSPRTGNTEAFF.

The chain employs TRBV5-6 and TRBJ1-2; D possibly corresponds to TRBD1 (6 bases). Germline CDR1 reads SGHDT; CDR2 reads YYEEEE. V was trimmed by 4 bases and J by 1 base, leaving 8 bases between them. This CDR3 has 13 amino acids. CDR3 DNA sequence: TGTGCCAGCAGCGTGGACAGTAACTATGGCTACACCTTC. This sequence encodes CASSVDSNYGYTF.

V gene TRBV30 combines with J gene TRBJ1-1; D remains ambiguous. Trimming pared 3 bases from V and 6 bases from J, leaving 11 bases between. Germline-derived CDR1 and CDR2 are GTSNPN and SVGIG (reference sequence). This CDR3 is 12 amino acids long. DNA of the CDR3: TGTGCCTGGAGCACTAGCTGGCCTGAAGCTTTCTTT. It encodes CAWSTSWPEAFF.

The chain combines TRBV6-4 with TRBJ2-1; D may be TRBD2 (6 bases). V was pared by 0 bases and J by 10 bases, with 16 bases between. CDR1 is MRHNA and CDR2 is SNTAGT in the germline V gene. The CDR3 totals 15 residues. The CDR3 DNA follows: TGTGCCAGCAGTGACTCGGGGGGACTTAAACGGGAGCAGTTCTTC. Translation: CASSDSGGLKREQFF.